This TCR beta chain was observed in a study of T cells in tumors and immune-related adverse events (dated by TCRdb to the early 2020s). The treatment or condition label of this sample denotes: nivolumab (PD-1 blockade) given before sampling. The DNeasy Blood and Tissue Kit was used to extract DNA from formalin-fixed paraffin-embedded specimens. This clone was seen a single time. The target of this receptor is not known. Per-base quality was not reported, and no clone a single base away is much larger than it. The TCR beta locus was amplified and sequenced using the immunoSEQ assay, from which bulk TCR Vbeta CDR3 data were obtained. The authors' analysis ran thus. Non-productive CDR3s, sequences shorter than 7 amino acids, and those not starting with C or ending with F/W were excluded. Only specimens with at least 1000 reads were analysed, and clonotypes were defined at the amino acid level. To compute clonality, Pielou's evenness was subtracted from 1. To equalize library sizes, abundance-weighted random subsampling with replacement was performed and repeated 100 times so that 95% confidence intervals could be reported. The Morisita overlap index was used to quantify repertoire overlap, and the top 40 clones in each specimen were examined for overlap with the irAE. The clones in this table, taken by TCRdb from immuneACCESS, are in-frame only. Not every clone is retained; where verified, under half of the shortfall comes from an unresolved V gene, and the cause of the rest is unknown. That table is the source of V, J and clone size, and D and trimming were worked out from the DNA. Recorded for this sample are a few thousand clones; 82% of them occurred a single time. The biggest ten clones account for under 25% of the sample.

The CDR3 contains 14 residues, cysteine and phenylalanine counted. The kept DNA is CDR3 alone, 42 bases in frame from the first base. CDR1 and CDR2 were assigned from the germline V gene as MDHEN and SYDVKM. V and J lose 6 bases and 10 bases, and a span of 16 bases separates them. The source of this sequence is a female donor with metastatic renal cell carcinoma. Recombination joined TRBV28 with TRBJ1-6; TRBD1 might be the D gene, on 5 matching bases. The specimen was skin tissue, collected from a patient treated with anti-PD-1 therapy. This receptor has the CDR3 CASSPWGEGSPLHF. The sequenced DNA: TGTGCCAGCAGCCCCTGGGGGGAGGGATCACCCCTCCACTTT.